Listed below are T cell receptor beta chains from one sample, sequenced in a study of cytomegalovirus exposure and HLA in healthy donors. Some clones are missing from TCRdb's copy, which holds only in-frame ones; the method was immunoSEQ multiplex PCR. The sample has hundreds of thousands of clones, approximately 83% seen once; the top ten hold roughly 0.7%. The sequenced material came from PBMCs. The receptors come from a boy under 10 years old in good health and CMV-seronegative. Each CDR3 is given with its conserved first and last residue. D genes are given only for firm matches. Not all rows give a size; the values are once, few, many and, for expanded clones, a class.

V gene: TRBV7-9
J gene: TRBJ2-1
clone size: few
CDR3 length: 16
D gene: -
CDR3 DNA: TGTGCCAGCAGCTTAGCGGGGGGGCCGAGGCACAATGAGCAGTTCTTC
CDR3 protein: CASSLAGGPRHNEQFF

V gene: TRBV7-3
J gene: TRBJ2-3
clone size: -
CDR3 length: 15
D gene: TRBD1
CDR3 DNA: TGTGCCAGCAGCCCGACAGGGGCCCACACAGATACGCAGTATTTT
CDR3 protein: CASSPTGAHTDTQYF

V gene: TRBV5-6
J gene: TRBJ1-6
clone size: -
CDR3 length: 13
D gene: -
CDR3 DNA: TGTGCCAGCAGCTTGGTGTCGGATTCACCCCTCCACTTT
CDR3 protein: CASSLVSDSPLHF

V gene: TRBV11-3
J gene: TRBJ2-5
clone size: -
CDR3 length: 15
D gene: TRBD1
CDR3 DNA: TGTGCCAGCAGCCTTCCGGGACAGGGCGAGGAGACCCAGTACTTC
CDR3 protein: CASSLPGQGEETQYF

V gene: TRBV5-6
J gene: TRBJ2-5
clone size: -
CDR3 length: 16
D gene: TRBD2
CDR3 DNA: TGTGCCAGCAGCTCCCGCTACACTAGCGTCGGGGAGACCCAGTACTTC
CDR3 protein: CASSSRYTSVGETQYF

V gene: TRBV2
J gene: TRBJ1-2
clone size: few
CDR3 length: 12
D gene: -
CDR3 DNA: TGTGCCAGCAGTGAGAGGGCAGACCGCTACACCTTC
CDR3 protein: CASSERADRYTF

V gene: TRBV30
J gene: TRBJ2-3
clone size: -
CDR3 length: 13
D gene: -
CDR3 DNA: TGTGCCTGGAGTTTAGTCCGGACAGATACGCAGTATTTT
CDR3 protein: CAWSLVRTDTQYF

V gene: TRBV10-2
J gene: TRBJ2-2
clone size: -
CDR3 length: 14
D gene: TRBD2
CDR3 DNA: TGCGCCAGCAGTGAATCGAGCGGGGTCGGGGAGCTGTTTTTT
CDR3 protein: CASSESSGVGELFF

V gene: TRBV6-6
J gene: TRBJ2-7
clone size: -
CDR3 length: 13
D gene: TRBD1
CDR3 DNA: TGTGCCAGCAGTGCGCGACAGGGCTACGAGCAGTACTTC
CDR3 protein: CASSARQGYEQYF

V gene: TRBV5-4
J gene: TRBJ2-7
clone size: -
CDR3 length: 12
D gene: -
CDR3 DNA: TGTGCCAGCAGCATAGGGGCCGCTGAGCAGTACTTC
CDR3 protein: CASSIGAAEQYF

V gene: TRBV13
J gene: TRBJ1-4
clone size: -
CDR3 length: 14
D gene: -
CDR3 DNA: TGTGCCAGCAGCTTGGGCAGGGGTGATGAAAAACTGTTTTTT
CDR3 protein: CASSLGRGDEKLFF

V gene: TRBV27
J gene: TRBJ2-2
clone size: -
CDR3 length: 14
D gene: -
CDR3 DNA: TGTGCCAGCAGTTTACGAGGCAACACCGGGGAGCTGTTTTTT
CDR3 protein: CASSLRGNTGELFF

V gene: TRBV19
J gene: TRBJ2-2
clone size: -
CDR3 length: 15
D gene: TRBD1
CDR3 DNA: TGTGCCAGTAGTATAGGGGACAGAGGCACCGGGGAGCTGTTTTTT
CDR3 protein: CASSIGDRGTGELFF

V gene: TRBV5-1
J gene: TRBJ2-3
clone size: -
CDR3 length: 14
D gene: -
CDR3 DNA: TGCGCCAGCAGCGGTTGGGCAGGCCCAGATACGCAGTATTTT
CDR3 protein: CASSGWAGPDTQYF

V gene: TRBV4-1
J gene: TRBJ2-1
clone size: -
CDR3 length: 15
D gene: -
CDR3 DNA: TGCGCCAGCAGCCAAGTTCATAGGAGGTACAATGAGCAGTTCTTC
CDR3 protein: CASSQVHRRYNEQFF

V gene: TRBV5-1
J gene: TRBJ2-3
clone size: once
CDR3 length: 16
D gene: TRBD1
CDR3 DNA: TGCGCCAGCAGTCCGACAGGGGGTGCTAGCACAGATACGCAGTATTTT
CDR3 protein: CASSPTGGASTDTQYF

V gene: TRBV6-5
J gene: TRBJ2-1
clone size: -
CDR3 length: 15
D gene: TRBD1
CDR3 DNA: TGTGCCAGCAGTTTCCGGGACAGGCCGAACAATGAGCAGTTCTTC
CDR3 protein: CASSFRDRPNNEQFF

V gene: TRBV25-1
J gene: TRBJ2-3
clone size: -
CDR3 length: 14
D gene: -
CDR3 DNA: TGTGCCAGCAGGGAGCCAGGGCTCACAGATACGCAGTATTTT
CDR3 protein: CASREPGLTDTQYF

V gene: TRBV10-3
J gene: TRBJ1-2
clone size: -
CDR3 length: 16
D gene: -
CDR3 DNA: TGTGTCATCAGTGCCATCGACAGGTTCAGTGTCTATGGCTACACCTTC
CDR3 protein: CVISAIDRFSVYGYTF

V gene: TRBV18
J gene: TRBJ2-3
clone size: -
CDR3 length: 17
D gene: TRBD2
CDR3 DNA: TGTGCCAGCTCACCACTCAGGGCTAGCGGGAGCACAGATACGCAGTATTTT
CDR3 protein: CASSPLRASGSTDTQYF

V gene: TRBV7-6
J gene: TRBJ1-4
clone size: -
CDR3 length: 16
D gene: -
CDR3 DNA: TGTGCCAGCAGCCCGCGTGGACCAGGGGCGAGTGAAAAACTGTTTTTT
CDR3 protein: CASSPRGPGASEKLFF

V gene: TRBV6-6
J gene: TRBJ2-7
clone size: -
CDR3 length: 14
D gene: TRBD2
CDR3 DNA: TGTGCCAGCGAAGCGGGAGGGAGCACCTACGAGCAGTACTTC
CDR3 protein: CASEAGGSTYEQYF

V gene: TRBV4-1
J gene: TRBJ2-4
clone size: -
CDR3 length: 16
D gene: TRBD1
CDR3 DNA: TGCGCCAGCAGCCCCAGGGGGTCGGGGTTGGAAAACATTCAGTACTTC
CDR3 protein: CASSPRGSGLENIQYF

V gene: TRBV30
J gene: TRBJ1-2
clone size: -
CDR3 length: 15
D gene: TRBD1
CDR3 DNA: TGTGCCTGGAGTTCCGGGACAGCCCGCAACTATGGCTACACCTTC
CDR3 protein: CAWSSGTARNYGYTF

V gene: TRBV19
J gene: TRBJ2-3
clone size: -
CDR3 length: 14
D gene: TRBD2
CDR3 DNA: TGTGCCAGTAGTACTAGCGGGGGAGCAGATACGCAGTATTTT
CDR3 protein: CASSTSGGADTQYF

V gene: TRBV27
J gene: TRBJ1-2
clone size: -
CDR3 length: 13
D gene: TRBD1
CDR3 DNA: TGTGCCAGCAGTTACGGACAGGGCGACGGCTACACCTTC
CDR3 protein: CASSYGQGDGYTF

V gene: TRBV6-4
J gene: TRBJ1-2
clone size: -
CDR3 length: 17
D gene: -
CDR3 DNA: TGTGCCAGCAGTGATTGGAGTGGGGCAGGGGATAACTATGGCTACACCTTC
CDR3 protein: CASSDWSGAGDNYGYTF

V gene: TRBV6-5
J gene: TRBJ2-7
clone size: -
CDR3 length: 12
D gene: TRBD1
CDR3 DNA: TGTGCCAGCAGTCGGACAGGAGGCGAGCAGTACTTC
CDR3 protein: CASSRTGGEQYF

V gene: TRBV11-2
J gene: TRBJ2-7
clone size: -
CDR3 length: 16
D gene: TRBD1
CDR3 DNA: TGTGCCAGCAGCTTTGGTAGGGGGCAGGGGGCCTACGAGCAGTACTTC
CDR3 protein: CASSFGRGQGAYEQYF

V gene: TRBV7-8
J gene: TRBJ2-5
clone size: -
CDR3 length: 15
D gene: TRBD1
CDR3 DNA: TGTGCCAGCAGCTCCGGGACAGGGGTTCAAGAGACCCAGTACTTC
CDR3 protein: CASSSGTGVQETQYF

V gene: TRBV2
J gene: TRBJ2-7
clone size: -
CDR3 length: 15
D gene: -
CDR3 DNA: TGTGCCAGCAGTGAGGTCCGAGGCGCTTTCGACGAGCAGTACTTC
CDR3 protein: CASSEVRGAFDEQYF

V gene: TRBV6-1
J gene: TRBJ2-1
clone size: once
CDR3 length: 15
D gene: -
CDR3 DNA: TGTGCCAGCAGTCCTGCGAAAAGCTCCTACAATGAGCAGTTCTTC
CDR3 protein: CASSPAKSSYNEQFF

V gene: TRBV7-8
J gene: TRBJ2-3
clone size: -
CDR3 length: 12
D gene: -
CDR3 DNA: TGTGCCAGCGGGGCGCTCACAGATACGCAGTATTTT
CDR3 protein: CASGALTDTQYF

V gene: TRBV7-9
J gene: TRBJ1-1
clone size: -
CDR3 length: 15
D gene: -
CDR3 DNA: TGTGCCAGCAGCTTATCTGGGGGCATGAACACTGAAGCTTTCTTT
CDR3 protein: CASSLSGGMNTEAFF

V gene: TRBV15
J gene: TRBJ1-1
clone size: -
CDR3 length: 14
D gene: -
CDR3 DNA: TGTGCCACCAGCAGTGCTCCGGGGGTGAGTGAAGCTTTCTTT
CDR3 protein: CATSSAPGVSEAFF

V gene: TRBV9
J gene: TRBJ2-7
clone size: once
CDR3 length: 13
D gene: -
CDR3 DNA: TGTGCCAGCAGCGGCAGTGGACTCTACGAGCAGTACTTC
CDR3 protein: CASSGSGLYEQYF

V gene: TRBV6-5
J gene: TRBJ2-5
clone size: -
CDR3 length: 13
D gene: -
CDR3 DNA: TGTGCCAGCAGTTCGGCGGGGAAAGAGACCCAGTACTTC
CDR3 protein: CASSSAGKETQYF

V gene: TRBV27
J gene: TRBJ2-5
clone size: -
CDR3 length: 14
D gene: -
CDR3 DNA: TGTGCCAGCAGTTTAAATAGGGGGGGAGAGACCCAGTACTTC
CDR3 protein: CASSLNRGGETQYF

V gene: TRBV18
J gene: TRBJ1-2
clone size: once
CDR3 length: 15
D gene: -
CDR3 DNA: TGTGCCAGCTCACCCACGGTCAGCGTAGAAGATGGCTACACCTTC
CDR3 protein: CASSPTVSVEDGYTF

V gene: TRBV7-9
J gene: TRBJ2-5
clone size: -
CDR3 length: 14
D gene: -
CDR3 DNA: TGTGCCAGCAGCTTAGGGAGGGGTTGGGAGACCCAGTACTTC
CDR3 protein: CASSLGRGWETQYF

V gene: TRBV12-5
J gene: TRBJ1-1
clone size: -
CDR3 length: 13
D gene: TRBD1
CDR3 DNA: TGTGCTAGTGGTTCGACAGGGGGGACTGAAGCTTTCTTT
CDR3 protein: CASGSTGGTEAFF

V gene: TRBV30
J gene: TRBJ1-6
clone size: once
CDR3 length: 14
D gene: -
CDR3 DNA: TGTGCCTGGAGTCCGGGATTAGATAATTCACCCCTCCACTTT
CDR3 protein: CAWSPGLDNSPLHF

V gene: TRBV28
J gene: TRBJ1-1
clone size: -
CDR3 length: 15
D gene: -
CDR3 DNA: TGTGCCAGCAGTTTCGTTCAGGTTACTGACACTGAAGCTTTCTTT
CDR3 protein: CASSFVQVTDTEAFF

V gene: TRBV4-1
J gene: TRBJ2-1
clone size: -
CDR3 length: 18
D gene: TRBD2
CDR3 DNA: TGCGCCAGCAGCCAAGCAAGTGGGCGGGGGGGCTCCCTTTCAGAGCAGTTCTTC
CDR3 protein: CASSQASGRGGSLSEQFF

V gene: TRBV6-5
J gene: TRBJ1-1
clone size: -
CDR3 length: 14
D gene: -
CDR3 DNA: TGTGCCAGCAGTTACTCGATGGGGCGGACTGAAGCTTTCTTT
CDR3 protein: CASSYSMGRTEAFF